This TCR beta chain was identified in a study of T cells after posttransplantation cyclophosphamide. Study-wide findings and caveats: After PTCy, TRB diversity resembled that of CNI/methotrexate controls.

Assay used: immunoSEQ multiplex PCR; TCRdb lists only in-frame clones, some missing. Listed here are 20,000 to 25,000 clones without any singletons, the top ten holding around 7%. J lost 4 bases, V lost 4 bases, and 5 bases had no gene match. CDR3 size: 14 residues. Per the germline V gene, CDR1 is SNHLY and CDR2 is FYNNEI. This clone came up many times. Its antigen is unknown. The sample consisted of PBMCs. The V call is TRBV2, the J call TRBJ1-2; 8 bases agree with TRBD1. This receptor was obtained from a woman aged 55-70 years in good health, CMV-negative, and a related stem cell transplant donor. CDR3 bases: TGTGCCAGCAGTGGACAGGGGAAGTCCTATGGCTACACCTTC. Its protein is CASSGQGKSYGYTF.